Listed here are 10 T cell receptor beta chains from one sample, sequenced in a study of identical twins (dated by TCRdb to 2016 to 2017). Receptor amplification or capture employed 5' RACE. This sample was sequenced with an Illumina HiSeq 2000. Using fastp at Q25 and MiXCR, TCRdb reprocessed the public reads and kept productive beta chains. Merged by CDR3 protein, the rows form single entries marked with the most common genes and DNA. The sample table shows about 890,000 distinct CDR3 sequences, and more than 9% are seen once. The biggest ten clones account for around 1.5% of the sample. This same sample was also taken into another study, of yellow fever vaccine responses in identical twins.

Sequenced material: PBMCs. These receptor sequences come from a woman aged 18-30 years in good health.

This clonotype was seen a few times. The rearrangement uses TRBV27 and TRBJ2-5; 12 bases fit TRBD2. Germline assignment: CDR1 MNHEY and CDR2 SMNVEV (reference sequence). The V segment lost 5 bases and the J segment 4 bases; nucleotides outside the gene matches: 11. The CDR3 consists of 17 residues. The CDR3 spells CASSPWTSGKVGETQYF. The CDR3 region has the DNA TGTGCCAGCAGTCCCTGGACTAGCGGGAAAGTAGGAGAGACCCAGTACTTC.

The rearrangement joins TRBV28 to TRBJ2-3; D remains unclear. V was shortened by 6 bases and J by 5 bases, with 18 bases between the two germline ends. The CDR3 consists of 15 residues. CDR1 MDHEN and CDR2 SYDVKM come from the germline V gene. The CDR3 sequence is CASRTATSVLDTQYF. CDR3 DNA sequence: TGTGCCAGCAGAACTGCAACCTCGGTGTTAGATACGCAGTATTTT.

The rearrangement links TRBV20-1 to TRBJ1-2; possible D gene TRBD1, 5 bases. The ends were cut back, 6 bases at V and 3 bases at J, with 11 bases in the middle. CDR3 size: 12 residues. CDR1 is DFQATT, CDR2 SNEGSKA, per germline (reference sequence). The CDR3 loop reads CSAGTGDYGYTF. CDR3 nucleotides: TGCAGTGCAGGGACGGGGGACTATGGCTACACCTTC.

This clonotype occurred a few times. The chain couples TRBV5-1 to TRBJ2-7, with D hard to call. Trimming removed 1 base at V and 6 bases at J, with 17 bases between. Germline values: CDR1 SGHRS, CDR2 YFSETQ. The CDR3 covers 15 residues. The CDR3: CASSLIPPQGSEQYV. The CDR3 DNA sequence: TGCGCCAGCAGCTTGATTCCCCCCCAAGGCTCCGAGCAGTACGTC.

The chain employs TRBV29-1 and TRBJ2-3; a weak D match, TRBD2 (5 bases). Trimming pared 4 bases from V and 6 bases from J, leaving 8 bases between. CDR3 length: 11 residues. From germline, CDR1 is SQVTM and CDR2 ANQGSEA. This CDR3 reads CSVVVADTQYF. CDR3 bases: TGCAGCGTTGTGGTAGCGGATACGCAGTATTTT.

This clonotype was counted many times. The CDR3 coding sequence is TGTGCCAGCAGCTTGGGGACAGGTAGTAGGACAGATACGCAGTATTTT. Its translation: CASSLGTGSRTDTQYF. V is TRBV5-6 and J is TRBJ2-3; TRBD1 matches at 7 bases. With 0 bases clipped from V and 3 bases from J, the junction kept 7 bases outside the gene matches. There are 16 residues in the CDR3. CDR1 SGHDT and CDR2 YYEEEE come from the germline V gene.

This clonotype appeared a few times. The rearrangement joins TRBV7-9 to TRBJ2-5; a possible D gene is TRBD1 (5 bases). Germline lookup yields CDR1 SEHNR and CDR2 FQNEAQ (reference sequence). V lost 3 bases to trimming and J lost 10 bases, with 15 bases between them. The CDR3 is 13 amino acids. The DNA for the CDR3 is TGTGCCAGCAGCTTGTGGCAGGGTGAAGACCAGTACTTC. Translating gives CASSLWQGEDQYF.

A few counts support this clonotype. The V call is TRBV7-9, the J call TRBJ2-1; TRBD2 matches 7 bases. Germline V gene data show CDR1 as SEHNR and CDR2 as FQNEAQ (reference sequence). CDR3 length: 15 residues. The ends lost 5 bases at V and 4 bases at J; junction bases unmatched: 8. In DNA form, the CDR3 reads TGTGCCAGCAGCAGAGCCGGGACTACATACAATGAGCAGTTCTTC. It encodes CASSRAGTTYNEQFF.

This clonotype was counted between two and nine times. CDR3 nucleotides: TGCAGCGTTGCCGTGACTTGGGGAACTGAAGCTTTCTTT. As protein: CSVAVTWGTEAFF. The chain has TRBV29-1 and TRBJ1-1; D is undetermined. The V end was cut by 4 bases, the J end by 5 bases, with 14 bases between. This CDR3 comprises 13 residues. Germline V lookup: CDR1 SQVTM, CDR2 ANQGSEA.

This rearrangement joins TRBV20-1 to TRBJ2-3; D gene unclear. Germline CDR1 is DFQATT and CDR2 is SNEGSKA (reference sequence). V gave up 6 bases and J gave up 5 bases, with 15 bases separating them. This CDR3 region has 13 residues. Here the CDR3 reads CSAEPKTLDTQYF. The CDR3 region has the DNA TGCAGTGCCGAGCCTAAAACACTAGATACGCAGTATTTT.